This T cell receptor (beta chain) appears in the sequencing data of a study of identical twins. Study-level findings and limits: Fewer insertions marked abundant cord blood beta clonotypes; young adult naive trended weakly, memory not at all.

This clonotype has a count of ten or more. Its antigen is unidentified. J gave up 4 bases and V 6 bases, and 9 bases lay outside the gene matches. There are 13 residues in the CDR3. Germline assignment: CDR1 DFQATT and CDR2 SNEGSKA (reference sequence). TCRdb reanalysed the 5' RACE reads using MiXCR and keeps one entry per CDR3 protein. The sample has a few hundred thousand distinct CDR3 sequences, more than 9% seen once. These same records also appear under a second study, on yellow fever vaccine responses in identical twins.

The clonotype originates from a woman aged 18-29 years in good health. V usage is TRBV20-1 and J usage is TRBJ2-7, with 7 bases identical to TRBD2. The sequenced sample was PBMCs. CDR3 coding DNA: TGCAGTGCCGCGCGGGAGAACCGATACGAGCAGTACTTC. It specifies CSAARENRYEQYF.